This T cell receptor (beta chain) comes out of a study of T cells in Graves' hyperthyroidism and ophthalmopathy. Amplified regions were TCR beta CDR3 sequences from RNA transcripts. The HTBI primer set served for first-round RT-PCR of the TCR CDR3. Using its own MiXCR run on the multiplex PCR reads, TCRdb lists one record per CDR3 protein. Seen here are a few hundred thousand distinct CDR3 sequences, around 42% observed once, and the top ten hold just over 8%. This CDR3 region has 18 residues. CDR1 ENHRY and CDR2 SYGVKD come from the germline V gene. The V gene lost 5 bases and the J gene lost 3 bases, with 23 bases spanning the gap. Over 18 months, lack of ophthalmopathy progression marked Graves' hyperthyroidism as stable. Patients aged 18 to 65 had newly diagnosed hyperthyroidism that had lasted under 2 months. Together with thyroid ultrasound, orbital computed tomography, serum thyroxine and TRAb, clinical symptoms were used for diagnoses.

The sequenced sample was peripheral blood or thyroid tissue (not recorded which). The chain couples TRBV10-3 to TRBJ1-5, with D perhaps matching TRBD1 (5 bases). This TCR came from a woman younger than 35 with Graves' hyperthyroidism. CDR3 residues: CAISPRTPYLGDNQPQHF. CDR3 DNA: TGTGCCATCAGTCCCCGGACACCGTACCTGGGGGACAATCAGCCCCAGCATTTT.